This T cell receptor beta chain was captured in a study of shared clonotypes between healthy human individuals. The CDR3 has 15 residues. The V end lost 2 bases, the J end lost 7 bases, and 17 bases lay between the germline ends. Germline CDR1 reads KGHSH; CDR2 reads LQKENI. The protocol was immunoSEQ multiplex PCR, while the TCRdb copy is restricted to in-frame clones and leaves out a portion. This sample yields about 480,000 clones, of which approximately 79% are seen a single time; under 15% belongs to the top ten. The V call is TRBV18, the J call TRBJ1-2; D is possibly TRBD1 (6 bases). The source of this sequence is a woman aged 40-49 years in good health. Some clones in this sample may be carry-over from other donors' samples. Material for sequencing was PBMCs. In DNA form, the CDR3 reads TGTGCCAGCTCACCAGGGGGCCTCACTGGGAGTGGCTACACCTTC. Translated: CASSPGGLTGSGYTF. Full variable domain (missing parts from reference TRBV18 and TRBJ1-2): NAGVMQNPRHLVRRRGQEARLRCSPMKGHSHVYWYRQLPEEGLKFMVYLQKENIIDESGMPKERFSAEFPKEGPSILRIQQVVRGDSAAYFCASSPGGLTGSGYTFGSGTRLTVV.